The 15 T cell receptor beta chains in this list originate from one sample, sequenced in a study of T cell clones after liver transplantation. Profiled with immunoSEQ multiplex PCR; TCRdb holds only in-frame clones, not every one. The sample lists 95,000 to 110,000 clones, 84% occurring once. Sequenced material: CD4+ T cells from blood, taken around 44 months after liver transplant. All receptors come from a human patient who received a liver transplant. Some T cells may be transferred from the graft donor.

This sequence joins TRBV30 and TRBJ2-3; 7 nucleotides align to TRBD2. Trimming cost V 5 bases and J 2 bases; bases outside gene matches: 4. The CDR3 is 13 residues long. Germline lookup yields CDR1 GTSNPN and CDR2 SVGIG (reference sequence). In DNA, the CDR3 is TGTGCCTGGTCGGGGGGAGCCACAGATACGCAGTATTTT. This gives the protein CAWSGGATDTQYF. The full variable domain, its missing parts supplied by reference TRBV30 and TRBJ2-3, is SQTIHQWPATLVQPVGSPLSLECTVEGTSNPNLYWYRQAAGRGLQLLFYSVGIGQISSEVPQNLSASRPQDRQFILSSKKLLLSDSGFYLCAWSGGATDTQYFGPGTRLTVL.

This chain links TRBV5-1 with TRBJ1-1; D is unclear. The CDR3 length is 13 residues. Trimming took 4 bases from V and 5 from J, leaving 12 bases between them. Germline loops: CDR1 SGHRS, CDR2 YFSETQ. The CDR3 DNA reads TGCGCCAGCAGCCCTGGACGGGAAACTGAAGCTTTCTTT. Its translation is CASSPGRETEAFF.

J is TRBJ2-1 and V is TRBV4-2, with TRBD2 identical over 10 bases. The CDR3 spans 17 residues. Germline CDR1 LGHNA, CDR2 YNFKEQ. The V and J ends lost 4 bases and 8 bases, in that order; junction bases with no gene match: 14. In DNA form, the CDR3 reads TGTGCCAGCAGCCGCCCCTCAGGGGAGCGGGAGGGAGATGAGCAGTTCTTC. Protein: CASSRPSGEREGDEQFF.

CDR3 region: CAWSRRDRGSGSPLHF. CDR3 DNA sequence: TGTGCCTGGTCCCGCCGGGACAGGGGTTCAGGATCACCCCTCCACTTT. The chain uses TRBV30 and TRBJ1-6, with 10 bases that match TRBD1. With 5 bases clipped from V and 10 bases from J, the junction kept 14 bases outside the gene matches. The germline CDR1 and CDR2 sequences are GTSNPN and SVGIG (reference sequence). The CDR3 contains 16 residues.

This clone was seen a handful of times. The rearrangement links TRBV19 to TRBJ1-5, with D possibly being TRBD1 (6 bases). The CDR3 is 13 amino acids. The germline gives CDR1 LNHDA, CDR2 SQIVND (reference sequence). The V gene lost 7 bases and the J gene lost 4 bases, with 11 bases spanning the gap. Here the CDR3 reads CASTPGQNQPQHF. The CDR3 nucleotides read TGTGCCAGTACCCCGGGACAAAATCAGCCCCAGCATTTT.

This clone was seen just once. The chain has TRBV28 and TRBJ2-2; D tentatively reads TRBD1 or TRBD2 (5 bases each). Looked up from germline, CDR1 is MDHEN and CDR2 is SYDVKM. V was cut by 6 bases and J by 4 bases, with 12 bases left in between. CDR3 length equals 14 residues. CDR3 loop: CASSLTGATGELFF. CDR3 DNA: TGTGCCAGCAGCCTTACCGGGGCCACCGGGGAGCTGTTTTTT. Complete variable domain (other parts from reference TRBV28 and TRBJ2-2): DVKVTQSSRYLVKRTGEKVFLECVQDMDHENMFWYRQDPGLGLRLIYFSYDVKMKEKGDIPEGYSVSREKKERFSLILESASTNQTSMYLCASSLTGATGELFFGEGSRLTVL.

This clone has more than one count but fewer than ten. J is TRBJ2-7 and V is TRBV30; D is unresolved. The CDR3 has 11 amino acids. Germline CDR1 GTSNPN, CDR2 SVGIG (reference sequence). V was trimmed by 3 bases and J by 5 bases, leaving 8 bases between them. This chain's CDR3 is CAWRDLHEQYF. The CDR3 nucleotides read TGTGCCTGGAGAGACCTCCACGAGCAGTACTTC.

CDR3 bases: TGTGCCACCGGGGGACAGGGAGAGAATCAGCCCCAGCATTTT. As protein: CATGGQGENQPQHF. This chain uses TRBV15 with TRBJ1-5; 9 bases agree with TRBD1. Per germline, CDR1 LNHNV and CDR2 YYDKDF (reference sequence). V lost 8 bases to trimming and J lost 4 bases; unmatched junction nucleotides: 6. This CDR3 contains 14 residues.

The V call is TRBV15, the J call TRBJ1-5; D remains unclear. CDR1 LNHNV and CDR2 YYDKDF come from the germline V gene (reference sequence). With 0 bases removed from V and 2 bases from J, the gap between germline ends came to 14 bases. This CDR3 region has 17 residues. The CDR3 here is CATSRDTDFGGNQPQHF. CDR3 in DNA: TGTGCCACCAGCAGAGATACAGACTTCGGGGGCAATCAGCCCCAGCATTTT.

The chain combines TRBV18 with TRBJ2-1, with 14 bases lining up with TRBD2. Unmatched junction bases numbered 8, after V lost 8 bases and J lost 5 bases. Germline-derived CDR1 and CDR2 are KGHSH and LQKENI. This CDR3 has 16 amino acids. CDR3 region: CASTGTGLAGDNEQFF. As DNA, the CDR3 is TGTGCCAGCACTGGGACGGGACTAGCGGGAGACAATGAGCAGTTCTTC.

The rearrangement uses TRBV5-5 and TRBJ2-3; D gene ambiguous. This CDR3 spans 14 amino acids. Trimming cost V 2 bases and J 3 bases, with 10 bases left between them. CDR1 and CDR2 (germline): SGHKS, YYEKEE (reference sequence). In nucleotides, the CDR3 is TGTGCCAGCAGCTTAGACCACGGGACAGATACGCAGTATTTT. This translates into CASSLDHGTDTQYF.

A single count supports this clone. The chain is built from TRBV6-1 and TRBJ2-1, with D maybe TRBD1 (6 bases). The CDR3 covers 15 residues. The germline CDR1 and CDR2 sequences are MNHNS and SASEGT. With 9 bases removed from V and 5 bases from J, the gap between germline ends came to 20 bases. Written as DNA, the CDR3 is TGTGCCAGTTATCCTAGTTTAGGGGGTCACAATGAGCAGTTCTTC. Amino acid sequence: CASYPSLGGHNEQFF.

This clone came up once. The rearrangement uses TRBV2 and TRBJ1-5, with TRBD1 matching over 8 bases. The length of the CDR3 is 13 residues. Germline CDR1 is SNHLY and CDR2 is FYNNEI. V dropped 8 bases and J dropped 5; count of bases not matched to a gene: 5. For the CDR3, the DNA is TGTGCCAGCGTGGCAGGGGGCGATCAGCCCCAGCATTTT. Translating it yields CASVAGGDQPQHF.

This chain uses TRBV29-1 with TRBJ2-3, with D tentatively TRBD1 (6 bases). The germline gives CDR1 SQVTM, CDR2 ANQGSEA. The CDR3 loop spans 14 amino acids. Trimming removed 4 bases from V and 2 bases from J, with 13 bases in between. CDR3 bases: TGCAGCGTTGGGGCAGGGGCCCCCACAGATACGCAGTATTTT. Translation gives CSVGAGAPTDTQYF.

CDR3 amino acids: CASGLAGEDTQYF. CDR3 bases: TGTGCCAGTGGACTAGCGGGAGAGGATACGCAGTATTTT. This chain connects TRBV7-3 to TRBJ2-3; TRBD2 matches 13 bases. The CDR3 runs 13 residues. The V segment lost 9 bases and the J segment 6 bases; nucleotides outside the gene matches: 3. From germline, CDR1 is SGHTA and CDR2 FQGTGA. The variable domain in full, completed from reference TRBV7-3 and TRBJ2-3, reads GAGVSQTPSNKVTEKGKYVELRCDPISGHTALYWYRQSLGQGPEFLIYFQGTGAADDSGLPNDRFFAVRPEGSVSTLKIQRTERGDSAVYLCASGLAGEDTQYFGPGTRLTVL.